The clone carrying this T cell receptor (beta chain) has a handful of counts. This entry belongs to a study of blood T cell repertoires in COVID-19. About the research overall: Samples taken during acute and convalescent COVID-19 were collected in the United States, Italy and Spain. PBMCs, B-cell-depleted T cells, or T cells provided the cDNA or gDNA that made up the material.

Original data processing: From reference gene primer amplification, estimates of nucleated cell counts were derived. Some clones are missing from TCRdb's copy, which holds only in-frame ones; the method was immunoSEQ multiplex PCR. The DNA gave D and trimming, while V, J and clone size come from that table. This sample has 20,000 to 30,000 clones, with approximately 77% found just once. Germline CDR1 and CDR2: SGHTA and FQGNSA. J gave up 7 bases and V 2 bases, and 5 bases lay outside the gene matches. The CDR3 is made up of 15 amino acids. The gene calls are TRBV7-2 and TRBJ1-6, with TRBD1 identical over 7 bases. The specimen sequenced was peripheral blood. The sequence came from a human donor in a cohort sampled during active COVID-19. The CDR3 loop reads CASSLQGTANSPLHF. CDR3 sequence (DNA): TGTGCCAGCAGCTTACAAGGGACAGCGAATTCACCCCTCCACTTT.